The 8 T cell receptor beta chains below all came from one sample that was sequenced in a study of T cell changes during pregnancy in multiple sclerosis. Measured with immunoSEQ multiplex PCR; TCRdb has only the in-frame clones, and not every one. The top ten clones hold approximately 3.7% of a sample with under 130,000 clones, roughly nine tenths of them seen once. This specimen was peripheral blood, taken after pregnancy. The origin of the receptors is a female donor with multiple sclerosis, enrolled in a pregnancy study.

CDR3 region: CASSIFPNTETQYF. The CDR3 nucleotides are TGTGCCAGTAGTATATTCCCCAACACGGAGACCCAGTACTTC. This chain connects TRBV19 to TRBJ2-5; D ambiguous. Germline V gene sequence: CDR1 LNHDA, CDR2 SQIVND (reference sequence). The germline V and J ends were trimmed by 2 bases and 5 bases, with 12 bases remaining between them. The CDR3 length is 14 residues.

In nucleotides, the CDR3 is TGCGCCAGCAGCTTGGCTATTGGACTAGCGGGGGGAAATGAGCAGTTCTTC. Amino acid sequence: CASSLAIGLAGGNEQFF. The chain has TRBV5-1 and TRBJ2-1; 14 bases are shared with TRBD2. The CDR3 runs 17 residues. Germline V gene data show CDR1 as SGHRS and CDR2 as YFSETQ. V dropped 0 bases and J dropped 7; count of bases not matched to a gene: 6.

The V gene is TRBV5-4, the J gene TRBJ1-2, with 8 bases aligning to TRBD1. The CDR3 is made up of 14 amino acids. In germline, CDR1 is SGHNT, CDR2 YYREEE (reference sequence). Trimming at V came to 8 bases and at J to 4 bases, leaving 10 bases not matched to a gene. DNA of the CDR3: TGTGCCAGTAAAAGTCCGGGACAGGTCTATGGCTACACCTTC. Translated, it gives CASKSPGQVYGYTF.

There are a few counts of this clone. V is TRBV7-9 and J is TRBJ2-7; D gene ambiguous. The germline V gene has CDR1 SEHNR and CDR2 FQNEAQ (reference sequence). The CDR3 consists of 13 residues. Trimming took 6 bases from V and 0 from J, leaving 9 bases between them. The CDR3 loop reads CASSRTDSYEQYF. CDR3 coding DNA: TGTGCCAGCAGTCGTACAGACTCCTACGAGCAGTACTTC.

The V and J genes are TRBV5-1 and TRBJ1-2; TRBD1 matches 7 bases. Germline CDR1 reads SGHRS; CDR2 reads YFSETQ. J lost 2 bases, V lost 4 bases, and 8 bases had no gene match. This CDR3 contains 15 residues. CDR3 sequence reads: CASSGGPGGNYGYTF. The CDR3 coding sequence is TGCGCCAGCAGCGGGGGGCCAGGGGGAAACTATGGCTACACCTTC.

The gene calls are TRBV10-3 and TRBJ1-2, with 8 positions matching TRBD1. This CDR3 is 15 amino acids long. V lost 2 bases and J lost 3; bases outside the gene matches: 5. Per the germline V gene, CDR1 is ENHRY and CDR2 is SYGVKD. This CDR3 reads CAISEGGQGDYGYTF. CDR3 in DNA: TGTGCCATCAGTGAGGGTGGACAGGGCGACTATGGCTACACCTTC.

The rearrangement links TRBV28 to TRBJ1-1; D call uncertain. The CDR3 contains 15 residues. V was cut by 5 bases and J by 4 bases, with 17 bases left in between. Germline CDR1 is MDHEN and CDR2 is SYDVKM. CDR3 sequence (DNA): TGTGCCAGCAGTCCGGGTAGAGCGGCGGGCACTGAAGCTTTCTTT. It codes for CASSPGRAAGTEAFF.

The chain recombines TRBV14 with TRBJ1-2; unclear D gene. The germline V gene encodes CDR1 SGHDN and CDR2 FVKESK. The CDR3 extends over 16 amino acids. V was clipped by 3 bases and J by 5 bases, with 19 bases between them. The CDR3 sequence is CASSQIPLWQVYGYTF. The CDR3 DNA reads TGTGCCAGCAGCCAGATCCCCCTCTGGCAAGTGTATGGCTACACCTTC.